The 25 T cell receptor beta chains presented below share a single source sample, sequenced in a study of T cell responses to AZD1222 COVID-19 vaccine. Only in-frame clones appear in the TCRdb table, and some are missing; sequencing was by immunoSEQ multiplex PCR. Counted here are fewer than 80,000 clones, 79% occurring once; the ten biggest clones make up approximately 23%. This sample comprised peripheral blood, obtained on day 0 of MenACWY control vaccination. The receptors shown here come from an adult in good health.

This clone was counted a single time. The V gene is TRBV11-2, the J gene TRBJ1-3; D gene uncertain. Germline values: CDR1 SGHAT, CDR2 FQNNGV. This CDR3 has 19 amino acids. The germline V and J ends were trimmed by 4 bases and 0 bases, with 22 bases remaining between them. The CDR3 is CASSSLRRSGDNSGNTIYF. Here the CDR3 DNA reads TGTGCCAGCAGCTCCCTCCGTAGGTCGGGCGACAACTCTGGAAACACCATATATTTT.

This chain joins TRBV27 and TRBJ1-5; 10 bases fit TRBD1. CDR3 length equals 15 residues. CDR1 is MNHEY, CDR2 SMNVEV, per germline (reference sequence). The V segment lost 0 bases and the J segment 7 bases; nucleotides outside the gene matches: 3. The CDR3 sequence is CASSLSGDRGQPQHF. DNA for the CDR3: TGTGCCAGCAGTTTATCTGGGGACAGGGGACAGCCCCAGCATTTT.

The chain couples TRBV20-1 to TRBJ1-4, with TRBD1 as a possible D gene (5 bases). The CDR3 extends over 17 amino acids. Germline assignment: CDR1 DFQATT and CDR2 SNEGSKA (reference sequence). Deletions cut 3 bases from V and 0 bases from J, with 17 bases between. The CDR3: CSASGFTGDATNEKLFF. Here the CDR3 DNA reads TGCAGTGCTAGTGGTTTTACGGGGGACGCAACTAATGAAAAACTGTTTTTT.

The rearrangement links TRBV14 to TRBJ2-1; D is unclear. CDR3 length: 11 amino acids. Germline V CDR1 and CDR2: SGHDN, FVKESK. Trimming stripped 3 bases from V and 9 bases from J, with 6 bases between. The CDR3 region is CASSHEGEQFF. The CDR3 nucleotides are TGTGCCAGCAGCCACGAAGGTGAGCAGTTCTTC.

This chain joins TRBV28 and TRBJ2-7; the D is unclear. The CDR3 is 13 amino acids. The germline V gene encodes CDR1 MDHEN and CDR2 SYDVKM. Trimming removed 5 bases from V and 0 bases from J, with 8 bases in between. The CDR3 DNA reads TGTGCCAGCAGTCCCCGGATCTCCTACGAGCAGTACTTC. This sequence encodes CASSPRISYEQYF.

This clone was counted between two and nine times. This chain links TRBV30 with TRBJ1-2; a possible D gene is TRBD1 (6 bases). V was shortened by 7 bases and J by 4 bases, with 13 bases between the two germline ends. In germline, CDR1 is GTSNPN, CDR2 SVGIG (reference sequence). The length of the CDR3 is 12 residues. CDR3 loop: CASGQTLYGYTF. CDR3 nucleotides: TGTGCCTCTGGACAGACGCTCTATGGCTACACCTTC.

The V and J genes are TRBV2 and TRBJ2-1, with 7 positions matching TRBD2. CDR3 length equals 16 residues. With 0 bases clipped from V and 1 base from J, the junction kept 3 bases outside the gene matches. Germline V gives CDR1 SNHLY, CDR2 FYNNEI. The CDR3 nucleotides are TGTGCCAGCAGTGAAGCGGCGGGAGCTTCCTACAATGAGCAGTTCTTC. Protein: CASSEAAGASYNEQFF.

The gene calls are TRBV5-6 and TRBJ1-1, with D perhaps TRBD1 (5 bases). Germline assignment: CDR1 SGHDT and CDR2 YYEEEE. This CDR3 is 13 amino acids long. The V gene lost 2 bases and the J gene lost 3 bases, with 8 bases spanning the gap. CDR3 protein: CASSFWGDTEAFF. The CDR3 DNA follows: TGTGCCAGCAGCTTTTGGGGGGACACTGAAGCTTTCTTT.

This rearrangement joins TRBV7-2 to TRBJ1-3; D gene uncertain. The CDR3 has 17 amino acids. The ends were cut back, 1 base at V and 4 bases at J, with 17 bases in the middle. Germline CDR1 and CDR2: SGHTA and FQGNSA. The CDR3 spells CASSLDVKGLAGNTIYF. The DNA for the CDR3 is TGTGCCAGCAGCTTAGACGTCAAGGGCTTAGCCGGAAACACCATATATTTT.

The chain uses TRBV19 and TRBJ1-2; D remains unclear. Germline CDR1 LNHDA, CDR2 SQIVND (reference sequence). The CDR3 runs 11 residues. V shed 3 bases and J shed 4 bases, with 3 bases lying between them. The DNA of the CDR3 is TGTGCCAGTAGTATGGGCTATGGCTACACCTTC. This codes for CASSMGYGYTF. The whole variable domain, filled in from reference TRBV19 and TRBJ1-2, reads DGGITQSPKYLFRKEGQNVTLSCEQNLNHDAMYWYRQDPGQGLRLIYYSQIVNDFQKGDIAEGYSVSREKKESFPLTVTSAQKNPTAFYLCASSMGYGYTFGSGTRLTVV.

A note on this clone: Other DNA sequences from this sample encode an identical CDR3 as well. The chain uses TRBV10-3 and TRBJ1-1, with 8 bases aligning to TRBD1. With 2 bases clipped from V and 1 base from J, the junction kept 3 bases outside the gene matches. The V gene's germline CDR1 is ENHRY and CDR2 SYGVKD. The CDR3 is 15 amino acids. The CDR3 is CAISETGQGNTEAFF. CDR3 nucleotides: TGTGCCATCAGTGAGACCGGACAGGGGAACACTGAAGCTTTCTTT.

This chain connects TRBV19 to TRBJ1-2; 8 bases agree with TRBD1. Germline V CDR1 and CDR2: LNHDA, SQIVND (reference sequence). The CDR3 length is 13 residues. The junction had 6 bases not matched to a gene; V was cut back by 8 bases and J by 4 bases. CDR3 amino acids: CASGTGEIYGYTF. CDR3 bases: TGTGCCAGTGGGACAGGAGAGATCTATGGCTACACCTTC.

This clone was detected once. An end of the junction differs from the germline gene, which may be a read error. This chain joins TRBV2 and TRBJ1-4; D is ambiguous. This CDR3 spans 12 amino acids. From germline, CDR1 is SNHLY and CDR2 FYNNEI. The CDR3: CASSSPFGEDTF. The DNA for the CDR3 is TGTGCCAGCAGTTCCCCCTTCGGGGAGGATACTTTT.

The chain combines TRBV19 with TRBJ1-1, with D possibly TRBD1 on 6 matching bases. V was shortened by 6 bases and J by 4 bases, with 12 bases between the two germline ends. CDR3 length: 13 amino acids. Germline lookup yields CDR1 LNHDA and CDR2 SQIVND (reference sequence). The CDR3 here is CASRPGAVTEAFF. The CDR3 nucleotides read TGTGCCAGTAGGCCAGGGGCGGTCACTGAAGCTTTCTTT.

The chain uses TRBV14 and TRBJ2-1; D gene ambiguous. There are 12 residues in the CDR3. V was shortened by 2 bases and J by 7 bases, with 6 bases between the two germline ends. CDR1 and CDR2 from the germline V gene are SGHDN and FVKESK. The CDR3 sequence: CASSQRMNEQFF. In DNA, the CDR3 is TGTGCCAGCAGCCAACGAATGAATGAGCAGTTCTTC.

This clone has a single count. This chain links TRBV5-1 with TRBJ1-1, with D unresolved. Trimming cost V 1 base and J 0 bases, with 16 bases left between them. The CDR3 spans 17 residues. Germline V gives CDR1 SGHRS, CDR2 YFSETQ. Here the CDR3 DNA reads TGCGCCAGCAGCTTGATTAAGGCCTTCCCCATGAACACTGAAGCTTTCTTT. Protein: CASSLIKAFPMNTEAFF.

This clone was found a few times. J is TRBJ1-1 and V is TRBV19; D is undetermined. CDR1 LNHDA and CDR2 SQIVND come from the germline V gene (reference sequence). V shed 5 bases and J shed 0 bases, with 13 bases lying between them. The CDR3 is 15 amino acids. The CDR3 reads CASSAKGALNTEAFF. CDR3 DNA: TGTGCCAGTAGTGCTAAGGGCGCCCTGAACACTGAAGCTTTCTTT.

The rearrangement links TRBV2 to TRBJ2-5, with 8 bases matching TRBD2. Germline values: CDR1 SNHLY, CDR2 FYNNEI. CDR3 size: 14 residues. J gave up 3 bases and V 7 bases, and 7 bases lay outside the gene matches. CDR3: CASKWGLGEETQYF. In DNA form, the CDR3 reads TGTGCCAGCAAGTGGGGACTAGGGGAAGAGACCCAGTACTTC.

The gene calls are TRBV3-1 (or the pseudogene TRBV3-2) and TRBJ2-7; 8 nucleotides match TRBD1. The V and J ends lost 1 base and 4 bases, in that order; junction bases with no gene match: 3. CDR1 and CDR2 (germline): LGHDT, YNNKEL (reference sequence). The CDR3 extends over 14 amino acids. CDR3 sequence: CASSQGQGLYEQYF. CDR3 sequence (DNA): TGTGCCAGCAGCCAAGGACAGGGGTTATACGAGCAGTACTTC.

V and J are TRBV30 and TRBJ2-5; D gene uncertain. CDR1 GTSNPN and CDR2 SVGIG come from the germline V gene (reference sequence). V lost 6 bases and J lost 2, with 13 bases in between. The CDR3 extends over 13 amino acids. CDR3 sequence reads: CACPGILQETQYF. For the CDR3, the DNA is TGTGCCTGTCCAGGAATCCTTCAAGAGACCCAGTACTTC.

The chain combines TRBV13 with TRBJ2-1; a weak D match, TRBD2 (5 bases). Trimming pared 1 base from V and 0 bases from J, leaving 13 bases between. CDR1 is PRHDT and CDR2 is FYEKMQ in the germline V gene (reference sequence). This CDR3 has 17 residues. DNA for the CDR3: TGTGCCAGCAGCTTAGTTTTTAGCGAGAGCTCCTACAATGAGCAGTTCTTC. It is translated as CASSLVFSESSYNEQFF.

As concerns this clone: The same CDR3 can be traced to other DNA sequences in this sample. This chain uses TRBV30 with TRBJ1-5; 10 nucleotides align to TRBD1. The V segment lost 5 bases and the J segment 5 bases; nucleotides outside the gene matches: 0. CDR3 length: 12 amino acids. Looked up from germline, CDR1 is GTSNPN and CDR2 is SVGIG (reference sequence). The CDR3 is CAWGTGDQPQHF. As DNA, the CDR3 is TGTGCCTGGGGGACAGGGGATCAGCCCCAGCATTTT.

This chain joins TRBV2 and TRBJ2-2; D is perhaps TRBD1 (5 bases). The germline V gene has CDR1 SNHLY and CDR2 FYNNEI. Trimming cost V 8 bases and J 0 bases, with 13 bases left between them. There are 15 residues in the CDR3. The CDR3 DNA sequence: TGTGCCAGCTCGATACGGACATCGAACACCGGGGAGCTGTTTTTT. Translating gives CASSIRTSNTGELFF.

In its sample, this clone was seen a few times. The chain is built from TRBV5-8 and TRBJ1-5; D not resolved. The ends were cut back, 10 bases at V and 4 bases at J, with 18 bases in the middle. Looked up from germline, CDR1 is SGHTS and CDR2 is YDEGEE. This CDR3 has 14 residues. CDR3 sequence reads: CASQGPQNNQPQHF. The CDR3 DNA reads as TGTGCCTCACAAGGACCGCAAAATAATCAGCCCCAGCATTTT.

The rearrangement joins TRBV6-5 to TRBJ2-6; D perhaps matches TRBD2 (6 bases). The CDR3 is 15 amino acids. Germline CDR1 MNHEY, CDR2 SVGAGI. With 10 bases removed from V and 2 bases from J, the gap between germline ends came to 15 bases. The CDR3 DNA follows: TGTGCCACCAGCGGAGGGAGCGCTGGGGCCAACGTCCTGACTTTC. This translates into CATSGGSAGANVLTF.